This paragraph covers one T cell receptor (beta chain) sequence. This CDR3 is built from 15 residues. The ends lost 2 bases at V and 7 bases at J; junction bases unmatched: 6. The germline V gene encodes CDR1 SGHNT and CDR2 YYREEE (reference sequence). Patients of the Seattle cohort, enrolled during active infection, were followed longitudinally. This sample was included in a study of blood T cell repertoires in COVID-19. Overall study: Some COVID-19 samples were acute and others convalescent; all came from the United States, Italy and Spain. PBMCs, B-cell-depleted T cells, or T cells were the source of the cDNA or gDNA that made up the material.

The assay was immunoSEQ multiplex PCR, and TCRdb's table has in-frame clones only and misses some. The table has fewer than 350,000 clones, roughly 87% seen once. The chain recombines TRBV5-4 with TRBJ1-4, with TRBD1 matching 9 bases. The sample consisted of peripheral blood. The sequence was collected from a man aged 25-40 years with COVID-19, enrolled during active disease. CDR3 in amino acids: CASSLDPGQGEKLFF. The CDR3 nucleotides are TGTGCCAGCAGCTTAGATCCGGGACAGGGTGAAAAACTGTTTTTT.